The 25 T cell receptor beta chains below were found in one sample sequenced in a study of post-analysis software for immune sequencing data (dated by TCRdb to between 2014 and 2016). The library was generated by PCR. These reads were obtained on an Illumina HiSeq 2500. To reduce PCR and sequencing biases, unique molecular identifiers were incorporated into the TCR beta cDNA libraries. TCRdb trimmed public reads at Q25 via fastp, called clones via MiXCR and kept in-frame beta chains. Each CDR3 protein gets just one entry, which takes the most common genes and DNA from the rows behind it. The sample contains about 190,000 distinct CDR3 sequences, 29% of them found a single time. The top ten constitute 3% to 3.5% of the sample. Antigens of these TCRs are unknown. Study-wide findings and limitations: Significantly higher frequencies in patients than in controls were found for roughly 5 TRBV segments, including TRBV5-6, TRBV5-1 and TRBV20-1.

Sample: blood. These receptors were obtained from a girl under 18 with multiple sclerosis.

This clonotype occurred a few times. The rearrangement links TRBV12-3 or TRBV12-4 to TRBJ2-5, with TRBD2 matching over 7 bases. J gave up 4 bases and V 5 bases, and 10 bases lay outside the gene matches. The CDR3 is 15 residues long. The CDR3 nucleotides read TGTGCCAGCAGTCCCCCGGGAGGTCTGGGAGAGACCCAGTACTTC. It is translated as CASSPPGGLGETQYF.

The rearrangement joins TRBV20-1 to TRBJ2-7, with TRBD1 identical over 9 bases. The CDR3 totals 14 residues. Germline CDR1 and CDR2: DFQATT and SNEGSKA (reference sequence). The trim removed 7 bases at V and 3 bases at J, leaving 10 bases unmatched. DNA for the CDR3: TGCAGTGGGGAGAGGACAGGGGTCGACTACGAGCAGTACTTC. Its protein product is CSGERTGVDYEQYF.

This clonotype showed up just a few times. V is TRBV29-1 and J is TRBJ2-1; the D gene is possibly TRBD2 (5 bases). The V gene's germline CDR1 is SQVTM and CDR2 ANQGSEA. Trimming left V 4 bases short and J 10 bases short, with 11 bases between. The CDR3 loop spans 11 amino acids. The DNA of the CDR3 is TGCAGCGTTGTACTAGAAGGGGAGCAGTTCTTC. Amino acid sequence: CSVVLEGEQFF.

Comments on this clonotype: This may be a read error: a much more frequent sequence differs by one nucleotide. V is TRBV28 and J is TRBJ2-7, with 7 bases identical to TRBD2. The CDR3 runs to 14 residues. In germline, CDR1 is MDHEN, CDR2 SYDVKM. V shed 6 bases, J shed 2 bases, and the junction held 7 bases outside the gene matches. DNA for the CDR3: TGTGCCAGCAGGTCTAGCGGACGAACCTACGAGCAGTACTTC. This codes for CASRSSGRTYEQYF.

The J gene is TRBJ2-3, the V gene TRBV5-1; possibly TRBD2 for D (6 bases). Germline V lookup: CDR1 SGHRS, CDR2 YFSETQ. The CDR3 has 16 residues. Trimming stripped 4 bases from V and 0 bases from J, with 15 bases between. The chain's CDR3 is CASSPGWGTSTDTQYF. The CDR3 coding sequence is TGCGCCAGCAGCCCCGGGTGGGGGACTAGCACAGATACGCAGTATTTT.

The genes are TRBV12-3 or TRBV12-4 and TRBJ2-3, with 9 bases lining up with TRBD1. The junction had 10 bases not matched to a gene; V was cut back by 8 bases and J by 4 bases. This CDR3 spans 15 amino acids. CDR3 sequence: CASGKGTGFADTQYF. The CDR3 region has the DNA TGTGCCAGCGGAAAAGGGACAGGGTTTGCAGATACGCAGTATTTT.

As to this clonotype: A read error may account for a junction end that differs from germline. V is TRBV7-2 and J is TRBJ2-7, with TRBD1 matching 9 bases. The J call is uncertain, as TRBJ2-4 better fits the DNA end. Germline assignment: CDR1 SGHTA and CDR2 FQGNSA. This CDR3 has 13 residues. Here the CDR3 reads CASSRTGVNIQYF. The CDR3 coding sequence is TGCGCCAGCAGCCGGACAGGGGTAAACATTCAGTACTTC.

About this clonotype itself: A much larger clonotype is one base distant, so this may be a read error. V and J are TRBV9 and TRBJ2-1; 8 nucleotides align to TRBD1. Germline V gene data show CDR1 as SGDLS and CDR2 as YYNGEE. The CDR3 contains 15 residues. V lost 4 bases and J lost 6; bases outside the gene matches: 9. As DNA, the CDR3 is TGTGCCAGCAGCACCCGGACAGGGCTCCCCAATGAGCAGTTCTTC. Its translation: CASSTRTGLPNEQFF.

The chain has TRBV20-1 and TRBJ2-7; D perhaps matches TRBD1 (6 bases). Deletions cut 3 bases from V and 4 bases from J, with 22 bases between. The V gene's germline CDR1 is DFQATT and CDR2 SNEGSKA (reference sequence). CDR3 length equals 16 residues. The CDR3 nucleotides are TGCAGTGCTAGGAAACTCGGGCCAGGGGAACGGTACGAGCAGTACTTC. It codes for CSARKLGPGERYEQYF.

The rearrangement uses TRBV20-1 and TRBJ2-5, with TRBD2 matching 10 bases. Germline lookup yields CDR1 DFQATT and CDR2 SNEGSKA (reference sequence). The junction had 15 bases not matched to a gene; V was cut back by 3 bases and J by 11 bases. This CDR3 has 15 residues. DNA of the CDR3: TGCAGTGCTAGGGCGGCCAGCGGGGGGGCGTCTTCGCAGTACTTC. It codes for CSARAASGGASSQYF.

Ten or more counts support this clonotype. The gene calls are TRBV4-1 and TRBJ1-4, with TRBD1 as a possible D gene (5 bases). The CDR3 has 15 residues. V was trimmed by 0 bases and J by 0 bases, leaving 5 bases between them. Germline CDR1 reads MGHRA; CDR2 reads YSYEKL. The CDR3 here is CASSQDRATNEKLFF. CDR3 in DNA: TGCGCCAGCAGCCAAGACAGGGCAACTAATGAAAAACTGTTTTTT.

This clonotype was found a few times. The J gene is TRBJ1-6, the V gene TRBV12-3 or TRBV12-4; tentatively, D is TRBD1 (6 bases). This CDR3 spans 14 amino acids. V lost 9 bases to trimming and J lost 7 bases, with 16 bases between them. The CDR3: CASLEGQLNSPLHF. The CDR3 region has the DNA TGTGCCAGTCTTGAGGGACAATTAAATTCACCCCTCCACTTT.

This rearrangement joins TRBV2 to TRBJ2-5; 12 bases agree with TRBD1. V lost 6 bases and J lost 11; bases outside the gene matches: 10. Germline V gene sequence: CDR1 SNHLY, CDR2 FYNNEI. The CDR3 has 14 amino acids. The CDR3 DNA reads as TGTGCCAGCAGACCGGGACAGGGGGCTTGGGAGCAGTACTTC. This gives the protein CASRPGQGAWEQYF. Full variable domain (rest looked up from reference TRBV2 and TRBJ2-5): EPEVTQTPSHQVTQMGQEVILRCVPISNHLYFYWYRQILGQKVEFLVSFYNNEISEKSEIFDDQFSVERPDGSNFTLKIRSTKLEDSAMYFCASRPGQGAWEQYFGPGTRLLVL.

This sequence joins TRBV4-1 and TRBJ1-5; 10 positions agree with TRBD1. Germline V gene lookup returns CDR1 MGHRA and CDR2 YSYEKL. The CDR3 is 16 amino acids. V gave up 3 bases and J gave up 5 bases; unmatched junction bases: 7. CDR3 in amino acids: CASSHQDRGQYQPQHF. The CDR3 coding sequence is TGCGCCAGCAGCCATCAAGACAGGGGGCAATATCAGCCCCAGCATTTT.

The CDR3 nucleotides are TGTGCCAGCAGTAGGACAGGGATGGCCTACGAGCAGTACTTC. It encodes CASSRTGMAYEQYF. This chain links TRBV7-2 with TRBJ2-7; TRBD1 agrees at 8 bases. Germline loops: CDR1 SGHTA, CDR2 FQGNSA. The J segment lost 2 bases and the V segment lost 6 bases, leaving 6 bases of the junction unmatched. The CDR3 length is 14 residues. Supplemented by reference TRBV7-2 and TRBJ2-7, the full variable domain reads GAGVSQSPSNKVTEKGKDVELRCDPISGHTALYWYRQSLGQGLEFLIYFQGNSAPDKSGLPSDRFSAERTGGSVSTLTIQRTQQEDSAVYLCASSRTGMAYEQYFGPGTRLTVT.

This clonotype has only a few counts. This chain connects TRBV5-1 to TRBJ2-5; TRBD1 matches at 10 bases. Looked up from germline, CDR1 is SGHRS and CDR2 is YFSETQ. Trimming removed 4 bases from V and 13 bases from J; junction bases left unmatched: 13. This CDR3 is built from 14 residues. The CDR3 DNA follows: TGCGCCAGCAGCCTCTATAGCCGGGACAGGGGCCCGTACTTC. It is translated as CASSLYSRDRGPYF. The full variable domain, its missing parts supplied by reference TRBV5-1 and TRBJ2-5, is KAGVTQTPRYLIKTRGQQVTLSCSPISGHRSVSWYQQTPGQGLQFLFEYFSETQRNKGNFPGRFSGRQFSNSRSEMNVSTLELGDSALYLCASSLYSRDRGPYFGPGTRLLVL.

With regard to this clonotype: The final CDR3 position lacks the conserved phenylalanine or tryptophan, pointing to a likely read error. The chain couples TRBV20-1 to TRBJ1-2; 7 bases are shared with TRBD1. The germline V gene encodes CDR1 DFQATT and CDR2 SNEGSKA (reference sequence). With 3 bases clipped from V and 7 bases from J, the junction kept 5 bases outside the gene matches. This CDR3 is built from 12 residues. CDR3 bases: TGCAGTGCTAGTAAGGGGGCTGGTGGCTACACCTGC. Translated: CSASKGAGGYTC.

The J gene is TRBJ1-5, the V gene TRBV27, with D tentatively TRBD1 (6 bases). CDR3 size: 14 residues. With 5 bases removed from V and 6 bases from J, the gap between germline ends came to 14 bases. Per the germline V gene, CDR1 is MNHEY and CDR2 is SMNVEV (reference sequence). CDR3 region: CASSPGQFGQPQHF. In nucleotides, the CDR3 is TGTGCCAGCAGTCCCGGACAGTTTGGTCAGCCCCAGCATTTT.

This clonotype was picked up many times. The CDR3 bases are TGTGCCAGCAGCCGGAACTACAATGAGCAGTTCTTC. It codes for CASSRNYNEQFF. V and J are TRBV28 and TRBJ2-1; D is ambiguous. Germline CDR1 is MDHEN and CDR2 is SYDVKM. The V end lost 6 bases, the J end lost 3 bases, and 6 bases lay between the germline ends. The CDR3 has 12 amino acids.

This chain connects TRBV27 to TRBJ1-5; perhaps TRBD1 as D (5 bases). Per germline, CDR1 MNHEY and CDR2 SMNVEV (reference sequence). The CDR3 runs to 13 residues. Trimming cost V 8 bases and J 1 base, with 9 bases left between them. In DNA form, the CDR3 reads TGTGCCAGCGGGGGGTGGAGCAATCAGCCCCAGCATTTT. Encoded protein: CASGGWSNQPQHF.

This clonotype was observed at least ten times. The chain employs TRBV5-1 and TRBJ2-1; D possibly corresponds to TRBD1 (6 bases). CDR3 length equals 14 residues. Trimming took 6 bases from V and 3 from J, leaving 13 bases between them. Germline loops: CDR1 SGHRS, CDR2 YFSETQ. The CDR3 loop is CASTVGQFYNEQFF. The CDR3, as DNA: TGCGCCAGCACGGTAGGACAGTTCTACAATGAGCAGTTCTTC.

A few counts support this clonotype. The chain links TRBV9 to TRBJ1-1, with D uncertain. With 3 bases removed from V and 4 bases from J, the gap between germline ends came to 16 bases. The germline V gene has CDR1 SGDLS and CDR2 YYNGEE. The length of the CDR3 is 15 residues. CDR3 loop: CASSAFPDTLTEAFF. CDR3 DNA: TGTGCCAGCAGCGCCTTTCCCGACACGCTCACTGAAGCTTTCTTT.

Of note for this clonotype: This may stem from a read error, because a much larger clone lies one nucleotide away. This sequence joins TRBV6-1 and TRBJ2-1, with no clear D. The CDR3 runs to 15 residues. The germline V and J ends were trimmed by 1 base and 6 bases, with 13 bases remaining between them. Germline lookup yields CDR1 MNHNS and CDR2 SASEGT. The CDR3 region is CASSEGVSYCNEQFF. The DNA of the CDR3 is TGTGCCAGCAGTGAAGGTGTCAGTTACTGCAATGAGCAGTTCTTC.

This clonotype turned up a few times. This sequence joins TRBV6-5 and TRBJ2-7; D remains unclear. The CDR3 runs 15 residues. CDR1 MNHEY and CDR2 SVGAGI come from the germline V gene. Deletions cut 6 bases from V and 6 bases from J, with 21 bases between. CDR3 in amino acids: CASSPSRGGPGEQYF. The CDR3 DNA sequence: TGTGCCAGCAGCCCCTCTAGAGGTGGTCCGGGCGAGCAGTACTTC.

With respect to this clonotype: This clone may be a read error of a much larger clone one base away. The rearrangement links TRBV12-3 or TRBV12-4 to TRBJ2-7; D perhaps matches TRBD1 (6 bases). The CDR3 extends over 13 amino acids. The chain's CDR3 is CASSLDRDYGQYF. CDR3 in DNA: TGTGCCAGCAGTTTGGACAGAGATTACGGGCAGTACTTC.